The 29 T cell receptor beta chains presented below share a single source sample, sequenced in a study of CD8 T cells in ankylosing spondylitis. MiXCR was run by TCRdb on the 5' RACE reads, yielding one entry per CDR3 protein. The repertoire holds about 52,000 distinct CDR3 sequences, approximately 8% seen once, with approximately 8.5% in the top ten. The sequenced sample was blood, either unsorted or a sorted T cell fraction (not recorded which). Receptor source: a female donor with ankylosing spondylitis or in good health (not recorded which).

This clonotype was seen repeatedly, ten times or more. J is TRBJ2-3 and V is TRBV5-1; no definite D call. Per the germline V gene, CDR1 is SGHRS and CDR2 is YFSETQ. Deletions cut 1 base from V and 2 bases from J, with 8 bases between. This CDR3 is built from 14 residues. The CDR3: CASSLHRPTDTQYF. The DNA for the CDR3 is TGCGCCAGCAGCTTGCACAGACCCACAGATACGCAGTATTTT.

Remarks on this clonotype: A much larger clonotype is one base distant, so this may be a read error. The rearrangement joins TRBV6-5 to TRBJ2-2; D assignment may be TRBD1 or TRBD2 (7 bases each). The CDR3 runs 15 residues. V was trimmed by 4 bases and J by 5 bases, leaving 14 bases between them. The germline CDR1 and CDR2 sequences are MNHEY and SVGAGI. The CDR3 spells CASSCQGGGTGELFF. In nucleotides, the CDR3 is TGTGCCAGCAGTTGCCAGGGGGGAGGGACCGGGGAGCTGTTTTTT.

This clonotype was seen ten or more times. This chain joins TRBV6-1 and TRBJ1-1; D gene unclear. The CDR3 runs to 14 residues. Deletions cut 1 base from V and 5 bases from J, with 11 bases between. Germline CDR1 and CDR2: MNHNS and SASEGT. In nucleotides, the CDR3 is TGTGCCAGCAGTGAAGAGGTGGGTCGGACTGAAGCTTTCTTT. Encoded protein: CASSEEVGRTEAFF.

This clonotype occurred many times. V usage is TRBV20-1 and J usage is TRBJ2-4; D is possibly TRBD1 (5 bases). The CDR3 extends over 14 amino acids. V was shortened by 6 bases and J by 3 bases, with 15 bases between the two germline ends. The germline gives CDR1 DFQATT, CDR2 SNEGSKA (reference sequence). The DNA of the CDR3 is TGCAGTGCCACGCAGGGTTTCGGCAAAAACATTCAGTACTTC. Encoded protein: CSATQGFGKNIQYF.

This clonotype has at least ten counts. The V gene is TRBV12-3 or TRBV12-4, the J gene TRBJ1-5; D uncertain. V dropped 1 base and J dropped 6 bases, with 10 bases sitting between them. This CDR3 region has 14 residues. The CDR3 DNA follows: TGTGCCAGCAGTTTAGGAAGAATTAGTCAGCCCCAGCATTTT. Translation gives CASSLGRISQPQHF.

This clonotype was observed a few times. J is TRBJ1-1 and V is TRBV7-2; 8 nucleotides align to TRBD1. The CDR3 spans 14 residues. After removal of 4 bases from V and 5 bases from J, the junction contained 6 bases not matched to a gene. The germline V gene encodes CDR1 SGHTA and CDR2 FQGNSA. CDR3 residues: CASSSRTGRTEAFF. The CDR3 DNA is TGTGCCAGCAGCTCGAGGACAGGGCGTACTGAAGCTTTCTTT.

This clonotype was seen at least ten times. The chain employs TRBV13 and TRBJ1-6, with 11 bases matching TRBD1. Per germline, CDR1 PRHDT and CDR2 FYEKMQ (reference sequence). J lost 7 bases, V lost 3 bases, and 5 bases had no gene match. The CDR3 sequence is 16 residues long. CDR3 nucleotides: TGTGCCAGCAGCTTTAGAGGGGACAGGGGGAATTCACCCCTCCACTTT. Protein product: CASSFRGDRGNSPLHF.

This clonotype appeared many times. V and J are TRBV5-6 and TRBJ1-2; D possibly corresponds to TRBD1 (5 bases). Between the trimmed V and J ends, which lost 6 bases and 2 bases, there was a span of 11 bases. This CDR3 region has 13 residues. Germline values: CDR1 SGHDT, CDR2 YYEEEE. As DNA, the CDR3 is TGTGCCAGCAACCACAGGTGGAACTATGGCTACACCTTC. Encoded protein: CASNHRWNYGYTF.

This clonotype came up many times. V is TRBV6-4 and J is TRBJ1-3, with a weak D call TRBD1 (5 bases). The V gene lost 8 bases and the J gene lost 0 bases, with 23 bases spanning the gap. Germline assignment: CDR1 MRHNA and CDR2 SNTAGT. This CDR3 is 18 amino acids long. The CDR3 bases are TGTGCCAGCTCCTACGGGGGATTTGGGTTATCCTCTGGAAACACCATATATTTT. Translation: CASSYGGFGLSSGNTIYF.

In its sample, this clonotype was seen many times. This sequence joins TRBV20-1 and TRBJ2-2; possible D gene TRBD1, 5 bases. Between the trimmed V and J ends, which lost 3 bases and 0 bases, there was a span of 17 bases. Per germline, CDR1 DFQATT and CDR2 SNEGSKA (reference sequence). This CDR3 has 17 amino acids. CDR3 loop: CSARVPKQASNTGELFF. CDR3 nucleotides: TGCAGTGCTAGGGTTCCCAAACAGGCGTCGAACACCGGGGAGCTGTTTTTT.

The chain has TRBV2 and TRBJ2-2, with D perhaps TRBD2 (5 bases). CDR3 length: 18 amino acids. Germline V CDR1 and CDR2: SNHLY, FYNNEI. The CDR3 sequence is CTFRRQRILVFWTGELFF. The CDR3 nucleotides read TGTACCTTCAGGCGCCAAAGAATACTAGTTTTTTGGACCGGGGAGCTGTTTTTT.

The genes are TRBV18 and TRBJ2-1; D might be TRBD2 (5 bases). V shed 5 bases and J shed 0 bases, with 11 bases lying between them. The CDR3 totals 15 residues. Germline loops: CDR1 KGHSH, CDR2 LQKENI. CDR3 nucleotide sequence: TGTGCCAGCTCATCCCAGCGGAGCTCCTACAATGAGCAGTTCTTC. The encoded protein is CASSSQRSSYNEQFF.

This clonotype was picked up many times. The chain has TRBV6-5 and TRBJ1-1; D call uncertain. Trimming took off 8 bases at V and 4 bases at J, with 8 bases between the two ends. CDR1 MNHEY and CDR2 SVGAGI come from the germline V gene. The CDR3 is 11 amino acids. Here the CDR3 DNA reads TGTGCCAGCTGGGTTGGCACTGAAGCTTTCTTT. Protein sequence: CASWVGTEAFF.

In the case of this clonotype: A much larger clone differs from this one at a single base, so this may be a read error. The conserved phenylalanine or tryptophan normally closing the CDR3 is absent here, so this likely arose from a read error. Written as DNA, the CDR3 is TGTGCCATCGGCGGGGGTCCCCTCAATGAGCAGTTCTAC. Residues: CAIGGGPLNEQFY. The chain recombines TRBV10-3 with TRBJ2-1; 7 bases are a match to TRBD2. With V trimmed by 8 bases and J by 6 bases, 7 bases remained unmatched. The CDR3 sequence is 13 residues long. CDR1 is ENHRY and CDR2 is SYGVKD in the germline V gene.

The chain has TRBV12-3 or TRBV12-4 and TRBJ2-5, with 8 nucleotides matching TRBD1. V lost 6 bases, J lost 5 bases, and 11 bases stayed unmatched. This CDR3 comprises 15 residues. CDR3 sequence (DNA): TGTGCCAGCAGACCCGGGACAGGTCCTTATGAGACCCAGTACTTC. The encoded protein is CASRPGTGPYETQYF.

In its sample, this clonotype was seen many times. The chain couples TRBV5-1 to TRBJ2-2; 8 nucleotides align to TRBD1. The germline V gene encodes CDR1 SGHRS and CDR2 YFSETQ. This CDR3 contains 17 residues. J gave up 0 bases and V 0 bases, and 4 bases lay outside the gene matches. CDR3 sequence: CASSLAGGRANTGELFF. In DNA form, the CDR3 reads TGCGCCAGCAGCTTGGCAGGGGGCCGTGCGAACACCGGGGAGCTGTTTTTT.

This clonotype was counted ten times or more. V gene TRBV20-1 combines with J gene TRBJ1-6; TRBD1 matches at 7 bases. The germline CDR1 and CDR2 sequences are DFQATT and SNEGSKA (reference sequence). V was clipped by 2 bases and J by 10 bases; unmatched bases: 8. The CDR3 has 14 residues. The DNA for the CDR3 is TGCAGTGCTAGACGACAGGGTAATGGATCACCCCTCCACTTT. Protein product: CSARRQGNGSPLHF.

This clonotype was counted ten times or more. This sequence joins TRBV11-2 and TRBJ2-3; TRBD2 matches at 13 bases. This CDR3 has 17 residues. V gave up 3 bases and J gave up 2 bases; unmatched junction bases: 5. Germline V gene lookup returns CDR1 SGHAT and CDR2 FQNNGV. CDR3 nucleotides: TGTGCCAGCAGCTTCTCGACTAGCGGGGGGCCCACAGATACGCAGTATTTT. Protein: CASSFSTSGGPTDTQYF.

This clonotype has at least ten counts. CDR3 DNA sequence: TGTGCCAGCAGCTTAGGTGGACTAGCGGGGGGGCCCGGCTACGAGCAGTACTTC. Its protein is CASSLGGLAGGPGYEQYF. The chain recombines TRBV7-6 with TRBJ2-7; 15 bases line up with TRBD2. J gave up 3 bases and V 1 base, and 7 bases lay outside the gene matches. Per germline, CDR1 SGHVS and CDR2 FNYEAQ. CDR3 length: 18 amino acids.

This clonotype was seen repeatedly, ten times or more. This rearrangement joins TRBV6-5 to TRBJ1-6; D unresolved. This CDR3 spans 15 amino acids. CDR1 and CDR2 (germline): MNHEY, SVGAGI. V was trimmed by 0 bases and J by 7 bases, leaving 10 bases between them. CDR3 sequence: CASSYSGRENSPLHF. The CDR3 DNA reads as TGTGCCAGCAGTTACTCGGGAAGGGAGAATTCACCCCTCCACTTT.

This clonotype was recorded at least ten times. The chain's CDR3 is CASSEAIVSATNEKLFF. The CDR3 DNA follows: TGTGCCAGCAGTGAAGCGATCGTCTCTGCAACTAATGAAAAACTGTTTTTT. This chain uses TRBV6-1 with TRBJ1-4; the D is unclear. CDR3 length equals 17 residues. The germline V gene has CDR1 MNHNS and CDR2 SASEGT. The V end lost 0 bases, the J end lost 0 bases, and 11 bases lay between the germline ends.

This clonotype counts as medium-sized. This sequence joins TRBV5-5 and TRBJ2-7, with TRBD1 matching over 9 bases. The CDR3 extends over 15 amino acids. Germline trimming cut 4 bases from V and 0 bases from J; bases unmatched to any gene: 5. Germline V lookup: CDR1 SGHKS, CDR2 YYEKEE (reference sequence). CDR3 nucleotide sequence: TGTGCCAGCAGCAAACAGGGGGCAGGCTCCTACGAGCAGTACTTC. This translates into CASSKQGAGSYEQYF.

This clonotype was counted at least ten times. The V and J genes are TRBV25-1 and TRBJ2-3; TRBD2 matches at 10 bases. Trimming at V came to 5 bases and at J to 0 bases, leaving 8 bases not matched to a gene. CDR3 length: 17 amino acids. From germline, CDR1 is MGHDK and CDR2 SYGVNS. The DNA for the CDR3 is TGTGCCAGCAGTCTCGCTAGCGGGGGTCCTAGCACAGATACGCAGTATTTT. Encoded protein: CASSLASGGPSTDTQYF.

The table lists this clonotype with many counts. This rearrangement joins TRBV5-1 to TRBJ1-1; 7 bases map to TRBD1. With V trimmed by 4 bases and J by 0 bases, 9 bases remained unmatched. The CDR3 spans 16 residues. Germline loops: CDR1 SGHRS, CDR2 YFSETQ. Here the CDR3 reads CASSNRRQGMNTEAFF. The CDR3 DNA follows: TGCGCCAGCAGCAACCGTCGACAGGGCATGAACACTGAAGCTTTCTTT.

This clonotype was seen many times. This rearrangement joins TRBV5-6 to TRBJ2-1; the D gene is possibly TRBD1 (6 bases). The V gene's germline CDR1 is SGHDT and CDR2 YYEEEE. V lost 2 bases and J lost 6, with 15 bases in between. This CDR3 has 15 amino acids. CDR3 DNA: TGTGCCAGCAGCTTCGACAGGCTCCGGGCCAATGAGCAGTTCTTC. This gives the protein CASSFDRLRANEQFF.

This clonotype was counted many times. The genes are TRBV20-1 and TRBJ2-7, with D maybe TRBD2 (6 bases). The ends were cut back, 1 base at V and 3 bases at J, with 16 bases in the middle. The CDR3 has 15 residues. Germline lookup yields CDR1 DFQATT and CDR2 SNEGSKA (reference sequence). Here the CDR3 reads CSARGAVGGFYEQYF. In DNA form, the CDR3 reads TGCAGTGCTAGAGGGGCGGTCGGGGGTTTCTACGAGCAGTACTTC.

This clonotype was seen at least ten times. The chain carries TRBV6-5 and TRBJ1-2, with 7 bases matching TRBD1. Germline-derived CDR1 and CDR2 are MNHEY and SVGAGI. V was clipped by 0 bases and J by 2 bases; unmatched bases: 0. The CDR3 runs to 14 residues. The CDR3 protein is CASSYSGQNYGYTF. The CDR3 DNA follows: TGTGCCAGCAGTTACTCGGGACAGAACTATGGCTACACCTTC.

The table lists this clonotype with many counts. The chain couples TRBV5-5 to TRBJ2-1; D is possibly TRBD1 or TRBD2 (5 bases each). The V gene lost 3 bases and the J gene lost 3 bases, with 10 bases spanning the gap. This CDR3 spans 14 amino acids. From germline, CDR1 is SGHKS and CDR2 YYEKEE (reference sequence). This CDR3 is CASSSGTNYNEQFF. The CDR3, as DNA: TGTGCCAGCAGCTCCGGGACCAACTACAATGAGCAGTTCTTC. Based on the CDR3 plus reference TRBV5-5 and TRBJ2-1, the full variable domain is DAGVTQSPTHLIKTRGQQVTLRCSPISGHKSVSWYQQVLGQGPQFIFQYYEKEERGRGNFPDRFSARQFPNYSSELNVNALLLGDSALYLCASSSGTNYNEQFFGPGTRLTVL.

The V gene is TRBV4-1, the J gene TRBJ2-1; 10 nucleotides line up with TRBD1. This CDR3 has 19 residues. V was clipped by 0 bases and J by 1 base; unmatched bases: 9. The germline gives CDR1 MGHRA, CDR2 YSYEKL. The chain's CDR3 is CASSQETPDRGLSYNEQFF. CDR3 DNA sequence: TGCGCCAGCAGCCAAGAAACCCCCGACAGGGGGCTTTCCTACAATGAGCAGTTCTTC.